This TCR beta chain stems from a study of blood T cell repertoires in COVID-19. In the study overall: In each case, the material was cDNA or gDNA derived from T cells, B-cell-depleted T cells, or PBMCs.

The repertoire was sequenced with immunoSEQ multiplex PCR; TCRdb's copy has only in-frame clones and lacks some. The sample holds more than 150,000 clones, roughly 90% seen once. The source material was peripheral blood. The sequence came from a man in his fifties or sixties with acute or convalescent COVID-19.

CDR3 sequence (DNA): TGTGCCACCAATACAGGGGTTGGAGAGACCCAGTACTTC. Its protein is CATNTGVGETQYF. This rearrangement joins TRBV2 to TRBJ2-5; the match to TRBD1 covers 7 bases. V shed 10 bases and J 4 bases; nucleotides not matched to a gene: 9. From germline, CDR1 is SNHLY and CDR2 FYNNEI. The CDR3 covers 13 residues.